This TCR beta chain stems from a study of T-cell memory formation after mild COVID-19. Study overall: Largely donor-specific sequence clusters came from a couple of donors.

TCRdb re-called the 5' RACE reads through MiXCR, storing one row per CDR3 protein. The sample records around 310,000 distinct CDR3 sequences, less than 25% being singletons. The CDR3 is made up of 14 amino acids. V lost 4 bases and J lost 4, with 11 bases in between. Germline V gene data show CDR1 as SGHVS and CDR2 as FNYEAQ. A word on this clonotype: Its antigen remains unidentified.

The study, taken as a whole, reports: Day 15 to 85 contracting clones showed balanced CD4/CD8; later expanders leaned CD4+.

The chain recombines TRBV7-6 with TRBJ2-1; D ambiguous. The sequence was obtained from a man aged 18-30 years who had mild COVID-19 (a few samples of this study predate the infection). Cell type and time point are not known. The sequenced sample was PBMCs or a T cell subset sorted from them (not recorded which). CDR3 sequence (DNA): TGTGCCAGCAGCTCTAGGTCACCTTACAATGAGCAGTTCTTC. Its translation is CASSSRSPYNEQFF.